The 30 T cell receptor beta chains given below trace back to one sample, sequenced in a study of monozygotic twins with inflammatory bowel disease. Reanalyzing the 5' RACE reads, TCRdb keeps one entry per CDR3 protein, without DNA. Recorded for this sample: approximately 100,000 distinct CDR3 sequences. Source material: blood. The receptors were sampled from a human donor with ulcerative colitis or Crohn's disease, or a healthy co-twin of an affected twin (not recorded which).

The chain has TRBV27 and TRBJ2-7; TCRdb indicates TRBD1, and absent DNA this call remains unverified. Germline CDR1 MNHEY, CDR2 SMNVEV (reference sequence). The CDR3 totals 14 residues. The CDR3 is CASSPSDRPYEQYF.

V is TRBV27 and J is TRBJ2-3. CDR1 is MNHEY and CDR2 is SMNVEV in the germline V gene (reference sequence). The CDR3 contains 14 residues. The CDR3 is CASRRKVGQDTQYF.

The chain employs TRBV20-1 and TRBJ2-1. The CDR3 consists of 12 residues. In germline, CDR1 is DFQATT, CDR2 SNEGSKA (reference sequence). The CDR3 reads CSASLQEWEQFF.

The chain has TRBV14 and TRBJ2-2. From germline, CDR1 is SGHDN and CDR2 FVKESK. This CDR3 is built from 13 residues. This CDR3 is CASSQDRSGELFF.

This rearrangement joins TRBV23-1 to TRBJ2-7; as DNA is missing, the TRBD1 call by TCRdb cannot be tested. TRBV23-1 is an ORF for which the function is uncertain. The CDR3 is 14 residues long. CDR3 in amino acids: CASSHGAFGSEQYF.

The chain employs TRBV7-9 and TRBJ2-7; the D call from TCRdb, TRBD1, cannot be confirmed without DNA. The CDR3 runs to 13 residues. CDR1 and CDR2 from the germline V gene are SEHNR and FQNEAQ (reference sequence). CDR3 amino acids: CASRTSDRVAVYF.

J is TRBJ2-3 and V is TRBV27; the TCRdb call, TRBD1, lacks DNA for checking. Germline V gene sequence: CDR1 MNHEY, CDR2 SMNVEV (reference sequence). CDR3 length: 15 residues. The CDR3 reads CASSFPGAGADTQYF.

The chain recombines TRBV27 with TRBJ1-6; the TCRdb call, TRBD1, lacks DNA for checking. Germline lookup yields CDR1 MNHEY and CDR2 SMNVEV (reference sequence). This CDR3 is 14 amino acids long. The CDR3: CASSFGARNSPLHF.

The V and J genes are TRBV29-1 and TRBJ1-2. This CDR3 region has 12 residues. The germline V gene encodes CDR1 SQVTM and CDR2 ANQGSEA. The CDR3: CSVEDNKKGYTF. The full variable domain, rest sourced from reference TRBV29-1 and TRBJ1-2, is SAVISQKPSRDICQRGTSLTIQCQVDSQVTMMFWYRQQPGQSLTLIATANQGSEATYESGFVIDKFPISRPNLTFSTLTVSNMSPEDSSIYLCSVEDNKKGYTFGSGTRLTVV.

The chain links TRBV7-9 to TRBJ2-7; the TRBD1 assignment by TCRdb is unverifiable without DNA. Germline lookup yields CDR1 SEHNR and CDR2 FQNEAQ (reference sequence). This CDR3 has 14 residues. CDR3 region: CASSFAGVTYEQYF.

Here the CDR3 reads CASSANQETQYF. J is TRBJ2-5 and V is TRBV5-1. CDR1 and CDR2 (germline): SGHRS, YFSETQ. The CDR3 spans 12 residues.

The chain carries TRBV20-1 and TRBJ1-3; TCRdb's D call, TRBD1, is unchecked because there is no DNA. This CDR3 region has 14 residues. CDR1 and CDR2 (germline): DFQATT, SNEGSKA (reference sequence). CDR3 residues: CSASDRGAGNTIYF.

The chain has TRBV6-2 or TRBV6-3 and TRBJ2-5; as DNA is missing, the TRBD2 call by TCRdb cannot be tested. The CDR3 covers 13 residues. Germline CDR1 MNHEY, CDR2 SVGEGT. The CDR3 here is CASRNSGGETQYF.

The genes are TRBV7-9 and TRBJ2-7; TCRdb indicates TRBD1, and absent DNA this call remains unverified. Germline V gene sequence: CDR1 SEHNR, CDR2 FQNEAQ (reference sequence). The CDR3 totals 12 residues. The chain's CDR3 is CASTARQNEQYF.

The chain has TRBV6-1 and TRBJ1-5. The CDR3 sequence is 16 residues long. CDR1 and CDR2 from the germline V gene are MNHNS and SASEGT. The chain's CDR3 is CASSRAAAGPNQPQHF.

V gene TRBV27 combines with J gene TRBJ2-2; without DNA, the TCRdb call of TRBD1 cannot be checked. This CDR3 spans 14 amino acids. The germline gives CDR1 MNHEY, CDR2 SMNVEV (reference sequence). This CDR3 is CASKEDRTTGELFF.

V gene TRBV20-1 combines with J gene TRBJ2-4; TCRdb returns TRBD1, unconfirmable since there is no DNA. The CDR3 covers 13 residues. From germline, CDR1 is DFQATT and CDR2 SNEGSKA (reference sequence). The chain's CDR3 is CSARDTGRDIQYF.

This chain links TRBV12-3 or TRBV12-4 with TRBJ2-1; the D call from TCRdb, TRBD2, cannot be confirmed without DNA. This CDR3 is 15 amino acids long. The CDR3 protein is CASSRLANTMNEQFF.

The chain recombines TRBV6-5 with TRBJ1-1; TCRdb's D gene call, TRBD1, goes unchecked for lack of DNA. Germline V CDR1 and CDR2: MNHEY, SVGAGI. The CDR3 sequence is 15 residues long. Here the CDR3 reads CASSYGGAQNTEAFF.

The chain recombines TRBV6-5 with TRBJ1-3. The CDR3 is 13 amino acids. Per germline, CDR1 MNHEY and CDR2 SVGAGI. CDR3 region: CASGRDSGNTIYF.

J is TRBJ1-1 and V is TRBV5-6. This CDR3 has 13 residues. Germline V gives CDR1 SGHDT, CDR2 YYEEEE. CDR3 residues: CASSFDRNTEAFF. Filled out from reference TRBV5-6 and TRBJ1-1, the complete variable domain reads DAGVTQSPTHLIKTRGQQVTLRCSPKSGHDTVSWYQQALGQGPQFIFQYYEEEERQRGNFPDRFSGHQFPNYSSELNVNALLLGDSALYLCASSFDRNTEAFFGQGTRLTVV.

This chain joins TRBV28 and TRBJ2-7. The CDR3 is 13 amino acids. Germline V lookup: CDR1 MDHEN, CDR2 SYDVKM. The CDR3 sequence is CASSLWSSYEQYF.

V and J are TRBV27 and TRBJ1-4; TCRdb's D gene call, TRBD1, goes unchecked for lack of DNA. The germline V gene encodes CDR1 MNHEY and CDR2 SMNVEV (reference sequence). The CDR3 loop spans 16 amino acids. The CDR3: CASSILHTKGNEKLFF.

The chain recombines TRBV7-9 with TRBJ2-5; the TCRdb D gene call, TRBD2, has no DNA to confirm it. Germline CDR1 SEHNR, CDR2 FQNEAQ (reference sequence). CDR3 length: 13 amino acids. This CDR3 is CASTPWAGETQYF. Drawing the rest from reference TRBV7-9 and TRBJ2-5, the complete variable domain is DTGVSQNPRHKITKRGQNVTFRCDPISEHNRLYWYRQTLGQGPEFLTYFQNEAQLEKSRLLSDRFSAERPKGSFSTLEIQRTEQGDSAMYLCASTPWAGETQYFGPGTRLLVL.

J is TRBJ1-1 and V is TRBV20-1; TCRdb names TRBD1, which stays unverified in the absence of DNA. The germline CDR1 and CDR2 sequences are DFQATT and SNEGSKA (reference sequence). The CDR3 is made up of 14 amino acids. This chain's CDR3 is CSARILGGYTEAFF.

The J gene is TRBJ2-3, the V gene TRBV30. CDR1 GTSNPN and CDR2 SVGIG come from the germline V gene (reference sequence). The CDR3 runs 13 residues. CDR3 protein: CAWSVGSTDTQYF. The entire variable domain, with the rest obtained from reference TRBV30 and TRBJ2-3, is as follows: SQTIHQWPATLVQPVGSPLSLECTVEGTSNPNLYWYRQAAGRGLQLLFYSVGIGQISSEVPQNLSASRPQDRQFILSSKKLLLSDSGFYLCAWSVGSTDTQYFGPGTRLTVL.

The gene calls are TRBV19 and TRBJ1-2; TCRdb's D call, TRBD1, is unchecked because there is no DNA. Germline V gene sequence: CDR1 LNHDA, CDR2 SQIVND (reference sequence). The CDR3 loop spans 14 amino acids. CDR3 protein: CASTPTGINYGYTF. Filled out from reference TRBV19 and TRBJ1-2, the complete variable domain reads DGGITQSPKYLFRKEGQNVTLSCEQNLNHDAMYWYRQDPGQGLRLIYYSQIVNDFQKGDIAEGYSVSREKKESFPLTVTSAQKNPTAFYLCASTPTGINYGYTFGSGTRLTVV.

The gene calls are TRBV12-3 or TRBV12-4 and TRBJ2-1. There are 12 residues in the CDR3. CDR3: CASSFPAHEQFF.

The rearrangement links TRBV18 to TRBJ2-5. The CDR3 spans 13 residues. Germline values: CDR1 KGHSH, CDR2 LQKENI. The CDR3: CASSPVNLETQYF.

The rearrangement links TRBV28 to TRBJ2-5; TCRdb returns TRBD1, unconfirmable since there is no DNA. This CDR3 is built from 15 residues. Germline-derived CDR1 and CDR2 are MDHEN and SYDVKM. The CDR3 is CASSRRDRYQETQYF. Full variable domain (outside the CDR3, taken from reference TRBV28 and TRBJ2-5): DVKVTQSSRYLVKRTGEKVFLECVQDMDHENMFWYRQDPGLGLRLIYFSYDVKMKEKGDIPEGYSVSREKKERFSLILESASTNQTSMYLCASSRRDRYQETQYFGPGTRLLVL.